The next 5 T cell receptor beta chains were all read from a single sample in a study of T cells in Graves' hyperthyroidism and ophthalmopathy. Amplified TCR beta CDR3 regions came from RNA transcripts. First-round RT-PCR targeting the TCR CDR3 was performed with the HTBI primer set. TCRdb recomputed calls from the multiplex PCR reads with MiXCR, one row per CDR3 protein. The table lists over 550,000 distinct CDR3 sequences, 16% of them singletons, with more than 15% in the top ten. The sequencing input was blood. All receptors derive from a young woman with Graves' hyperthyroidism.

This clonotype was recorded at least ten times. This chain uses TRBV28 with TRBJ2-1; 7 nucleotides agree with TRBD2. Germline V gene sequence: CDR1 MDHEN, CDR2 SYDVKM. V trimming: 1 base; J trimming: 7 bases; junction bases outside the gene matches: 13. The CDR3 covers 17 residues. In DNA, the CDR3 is TGTGCCAGCAGTTTATTCAGTTCGGCGGGAGAGGAAAATGAGCAGTTCTTC. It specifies CASSLFSSAGEENEQFF.

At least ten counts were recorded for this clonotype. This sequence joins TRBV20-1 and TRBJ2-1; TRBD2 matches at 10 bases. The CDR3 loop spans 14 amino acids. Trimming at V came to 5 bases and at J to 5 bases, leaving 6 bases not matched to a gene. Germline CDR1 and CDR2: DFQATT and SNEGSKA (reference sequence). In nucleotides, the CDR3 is TGCAGTGCTGGTAGCGGGAGGAAGAACAATGAGCAGTTCTTC. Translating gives CSAGSGRKNNEQFF.

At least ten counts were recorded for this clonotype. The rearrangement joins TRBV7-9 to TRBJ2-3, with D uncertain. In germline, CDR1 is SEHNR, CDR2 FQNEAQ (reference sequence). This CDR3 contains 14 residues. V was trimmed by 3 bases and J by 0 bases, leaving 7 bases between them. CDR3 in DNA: TGTGCCAGCAGCTTTACTGCTAGCACAGATACGCAGTATTTT. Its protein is CASSFTASTDTQYF.

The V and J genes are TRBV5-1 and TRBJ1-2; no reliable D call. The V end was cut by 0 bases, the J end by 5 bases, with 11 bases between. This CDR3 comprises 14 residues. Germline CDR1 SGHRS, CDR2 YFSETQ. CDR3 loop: CASSLGAGGYGYTF. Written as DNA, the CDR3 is TGCGCCAGCAGCTTGGGAGCGGGAGGATATGGCTACACCTTC.

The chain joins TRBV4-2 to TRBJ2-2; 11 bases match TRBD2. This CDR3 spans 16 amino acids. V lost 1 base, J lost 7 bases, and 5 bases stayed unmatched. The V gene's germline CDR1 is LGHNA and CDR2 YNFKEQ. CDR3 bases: TGTGCCAGCAGCCAAGGGACTAGCGGGTTCGGCGGGGAGCTGTTTTTT. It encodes CASSQGTSGFGGELFF.